This T cell receptor (beta chain) was profiled in a study of T cell changes during pregnancy in multiple sclerosis. The V and J ends lost 6 bases and 6 bases respectively, with 14 bases between them. The germline V gene has CDR1 MNHEY and CDR2 SVGAGI. This CDR3 comprises 14 residues. Sequenced by immunoSEQ multiplex PCR; TCRdb stores in-frame clones only, minus some. This repertoire shows just under 65,000 clones, 90% found once; its top ten account for more than 2%. This TCR was sampled from a female donor in good health, enrolled as a control in a pregnancy study. Sequencing used peripheral blood, obtained in the second trimester of pregnancy. The genes are TRBV6-5 and TRBJ1-4; no reliable D call. CDR3 in DNA: TGTGCCAGCAGACCCGGTGGTGCCGATGAAAAACTGTTTTTT. It codes for CASRPGGADEKLFF.